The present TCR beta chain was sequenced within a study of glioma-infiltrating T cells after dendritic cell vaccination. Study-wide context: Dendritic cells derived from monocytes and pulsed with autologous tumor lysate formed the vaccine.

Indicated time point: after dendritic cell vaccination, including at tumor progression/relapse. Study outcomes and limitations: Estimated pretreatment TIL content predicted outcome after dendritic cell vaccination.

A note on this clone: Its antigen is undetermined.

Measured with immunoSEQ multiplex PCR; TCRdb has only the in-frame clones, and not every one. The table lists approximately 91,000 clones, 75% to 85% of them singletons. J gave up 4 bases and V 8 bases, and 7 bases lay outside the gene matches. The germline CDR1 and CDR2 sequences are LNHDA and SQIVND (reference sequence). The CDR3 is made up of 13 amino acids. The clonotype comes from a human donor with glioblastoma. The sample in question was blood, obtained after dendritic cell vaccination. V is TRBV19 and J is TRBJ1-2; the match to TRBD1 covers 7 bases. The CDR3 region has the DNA TGTGCCAGTGGTTTGGACAGGTTCTATGGCTACACCTTC. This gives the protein CASGLDRFYGYTF.